This T cell receptor beta chain was sequenced during a study of post-analysis software for immune sequencing data. At the level of the study: Recorded subtypes: relapsing-remitting, secondary progressive, progressive-relapsing; some patients unannotated. Study results and limitations: In patients, TRBV5-6, TRBV5-1 and TRBV20-1 belonged to about five TRBV segments found more frequently than in controls. Relative to controls, patients with multiple sclerosis showed significantly lower normalized Chao1 diversity.

A remark on this clonotype: Its antigen is still unknown. One end of the junction fails to match germline, which may point to a read error.

Looked up from germline, CDR1 is LGHDT and CDR2 is YNNKEL (reference sequence). This CDR3 contains 14 residues. Every TCR beta cDNA library bore unique molecular identifiers. TCRdb independently ran MiXCR on the PCR reads; one entry per CDR3 protein. The top ten clones hold around 4.7% of a sample with some 800,000 distinct CDR3 sequences, around 42% of them seen once. Sequenced sample: blood. This chain joins TRBV3-1 and TRBJ1-1, with 7 bases lining up with TRBD1. This TCR was recovered from a girl aged 5-17 years with multiple sclerosis. CDR3 DNA sequence: TGTGCCAGCAGCCGAGAGGACAGGAACACTGAAGTTTTCTTT. This encodes CASSREDRNTEVFF.